Each of the 27 T cell receptor beta chains below was sequenced from the same sample in a study of blood T cell repertoires in COVID-19. Produced via immunoSEQ multiplex PCR; TCRdb's table is partial and in-frame only. The data show about 190,000 clones, approximately 86% seen once. The source material was peripheral blood. All receptors derive from a young man with acute or convalescent COVID-19.

Only one count was recorded for this clone. V usage is TRBV28 and J usage is TRBJ1-2, with D possibly matching TRBD1 (5 bases). The CDR3 loop spans 12 amino acids. The germline CDR1 and CDR2 sequences are MDHEN and SYDVKM. Trimming removed 9 bases from V and 1 base from J, with 9 bases in between. The CDR3 sequence is CASERGNYGYTF. CDR3 sequence (DNA): TGTGCCAGTGAAAGGGGTAACTATGGCTACACCTTC.

The chain carries TRBV29-1 and TRBJ1-1, with TRBD1 matching 8 bases. After removal of 7 bases from V and 10 bases from J, the junction contained 8 bases not matched to a gene. This CDR3 region has 11 residues. CDR1 is SQVTM, CDR2 ANQGSEA, per germline. The CDR3 bases are TGCAGCGCCGTGGACAGGGAGGTAGCTTTCTTT. Translation: CSAVDREVAFF.

This chain joins TRBV2 and TRBJ2-2, with TRBD1 as a possible D gene (6 bases). The CDR3 has 14 residues. Germline CDR1 reads SNHLY; CDR2 reads FYNNEI. V was clipped by 7 bases and J by 1 base, with 10 bases between them. The CDR3 bases are TGTGCCAGCACCTCGGGACAGAACACCGGGGAGCTGTTTTTT. This sequence encodes CASTSGQNTGELFF. The whole variable domain, remainder taken from reference TRBV2 and TRBJ2-2, is EPEVTQTPSHQVTQMGQEVILRCVPISNHLYFYWYRQILGQKVEFLVSFYNNEISEKSEIFDDQFSVERPDGSNFTLKIRSTKLEDSAMYFCASTSGQNTGELFFGEGSRLTVL.

This chain uses TRBV5-5 with TRBJ1-3, with a weak D call TRBD1 (6 bases). This CDR3 spans 15 amino acids. The V end was cut by 3 bases, the J end by 3 bases, with 13 bases between. Germline CDR1 is SGHKS and CDR2 is YYEKEE (reference sequence). The CDR3 DNA sequence: TGTGCCAGCAGCTGGGGGCCGACAGGTGGAAACACCATATATTTT. It yields the protein CASSWGPTGGNTIYF.

The rearrangement joins TRBV11-2 to TRBJ1-3, with D maybe TRBD1 (5 bases). The germline CDR1 and CDR2 sequences are SGHAT and FQNNGV. Trimming stripped 5 bases from V and 2 bases from J, with 16 bases between. CDR3 length equals 16 residues. This chain's CDR3 is CASSTFWGRAGNTIYF. For the CDR3, the DNA is TGTGCCAGCAGCACGTTTTGGGGCCGCGCTGGAAACACCATATATTTT.

The chain carries TRBV30 and TRBJ1-1; D may be TRBD1 (6 bases). Trimming removed 3 bases at V and 5 bases at J, with 19 bases between. This CDR3 has 15 amino acids. The V gene's germline CDR1 is GTSNPN and CDR2 SVGIG (reference sequence). CDR3 coding DNA: TGTGCCTGGAGGGGGCTTTCAGGGGATAGGACTGAAGCTTTCTTT. As protein: CAWRGLSGDRTEAFF. The full variable domain, in which reference TRBV30 and TRBJ1-1 provide the parts outside the CDR3, is SQTIHQWPATLVQPVGSPLSLECTVEGTSNPNLYWYRQAAGRGLQLLFYSVGIGQISSEVPQNLSASRPQDRQFILSSKKLLLSDSGFYLCAWRGLSGDRTEAFFGQGTRLTVV.

This clone was seen just once. The chain combines TRBV4-1 with TRBJ1-3, with 8 positions matching TRBD1. The CDR3 runs to 16 residues. Germline-derived CDR1 and CDR2 are MGHRA and YSYEKL. J lost 2 bases, V lost 1 base, and 4 bases had no gene match. The CDR3 protein is CASSQVGTGTGNTIYF. In DNA, the CDR3 is TGCGCCAGCAGCCAAGTAGGGACAGGTACTGGAAACACCATATATTTT.

The gene calls are TRBV4-2 and TRBJ1-2; 9 positions agree with TRBD1. V gave up 1 base and J gave up 6 bases; unmatched junction bases: 0. The CDR3 consists of 13 residues. CDR1 and CDR2 from the germline V gene are LGHNA and YNFKEQ. CDR3 sequence: CASSQGTGDGYTF. The CDR3 bases are TGTGCCAGCAGCCAAGGGACAGGGGATGGCTACACCTTC.

This clone was counted once. The V gene is TRBV7-6, the J gene TRBJ2-2; 10 bases are shared with TRBD2. V was pared by 5 bases and J by 1 base, with 16 bases of the junction left unmatched. Germline loops: CDR1 SGHVS, CDR2 FNYEAQ. This CDR3 contains 20 residues. CDR3 amino acids: CASSALEGASGGRNTGELFF. DNA for the CDR3: TGTGCCAGCAGCGCTCTAGAGGGGGCTAGCGGGGGCCGGAACACCGGGGAGCTGTTTTTT.

The V call is TRBV7-2, the J call TRBJ2-7; 7 nucleotides match TRBD1. The J segment lost 3 bases and the V segment lost 5 bases, leaving 10 bases of the junction unmatched. The CDR3 is 15 residues long. Per germline, CDR1 SGHTA and CDR2 FQGNSA. The CDR3 DNA is TGTGCCAGCAGCCCGGACAGGTCGGGATACTACGAGCAGTACTTC. It is translated as CASSPDRSGYYEQYF.

The CDR3 region has the DNA TGTGCCAGCAGCCCCGGGACTCTCTACGAGCAGTACTTC. The encoded protein is CASSPGTLYEQYF. The V call is TRBV11-2, the J call TRBJ2-7; TRBD2 is a possible D gene (6 bases). Germline CDR1 reads SGHAT; CDR2 reads FQNNGV. The CDR3 contains 13 residues. Trimming took off 5 bases at V and 3 bases at J, with 11 bases between the two ends.

The chain couples TRBV7-8 to TRBJ1-2; D possibly corresponds to TRBD1 (5 bases). Looked up from germline, CDR1 is SGHVS and CDR2 is FQNEAQ. V was clipped by 5 bases and J by 8 bases, with 18 bases between them. This CDR3 has 14 residues. CDR3 in amino acids: CASSQRRGSNGYTF. CDR3 nucleotide sequence: TGTGCCAGCAGCCAGAGGAGGGGCTCTAACGGCTACACCTTC.

The chain combines TRBV6-5 with TRBJ1-3; 7 bases are shared with TRBD1. Germline V gene data show CDR1 as MNHEY and CDR2 as SVGAGI. After removal of 8 bases from V and 0 bases from J, the junction contained 4 bases not matched to a gene. CDR3 length: 14 residues. The CDR3 DNA is TGTGCCAGCGGGACAGTCTTCTCTGGAAACACCATATATTTT. Its protein is CASGTVFSGNTIYF.

The CDR3 nucleotides are TGTGCCAGCAGCTTACTATTCCGGGACTACCACAATGAGCAGTTCTTC. Translation gives CASSLLFRDYHNEQFF. This chain connects TRBV7-9 to TRBJ2-1; 7 bases agree with TRBD2. The V gene end was trimmed by 2 bases and the J gene end by 5 bases; junction bases not matched to a gene: 9. Germline-derived CDR1 and CDR2 are SEHNR and FQNEAQ (reference sequence). CDR3 length: 16 residues.

The gene calls are TRBV18 and TRBJ1-5, with unresolved D. The CDR3 is 13 amino acids. Per the germline V gene, CDR1 is KGHSH and CDR2 is LQKENI. The V end was cut by 2 bases, the J end by 3 bases, with 5 bases between. In DNA, the CDR3 is TGTGCCAGCTCACCAGGCCTCAATCAGCCCCAGCATTTT. As protein: CASSPGLNQPQHF.

The chain employs TRBV10-1 and TRBJ2-2; TRBD1 aligns across 9 bases. This CDR3 has 15 amino acids. Germline V gene data show CDR1 as WNHNN and CDR2 as SYGVQD (reference sequence). Germline trimming cut 5 bases from V and 2 bases from J; bases unmatched to any gene: 3. CDR3 sequence: CASSPQGANTGELFF. DNA for the CDR3: TGCGCCAGCAGTCCACAGGGGGCTAACACCGGGGAGCTGTTTTTT.

This clone was seen once. The chain recombines TRBV25-1 with TRBJ2-5, with 7 bases identical to TRBD2. J was trimmed by 4 bases and V by 4 bases; bases with no gene match: 12. The CDR3 totals 16 residues. Per germline, CDR1 MGHDK and CDR2 SYGVNS. The CDR3 DNA follows: TGTGCCAGCAGTGGTCCCGGGACGGGGAGGGGAGAGACCCAGTACTTC. It specifies CASSGPGTGRGETQYF.

The chain combines TRBV10-3 with TRBJ2-3; the match to TRBD2 covers 14 bases. The CDR3 is 17 amino acids. V was pared by 3 bases and J by 5 bases, with 7 bases of the junction left unmatched. Germline CDR1 ENHRY, CDR2 SYGVKD. The CDR3 loop is CAISDRGLAGVLDTQYF. CDR3 coding DNA: TGTGCCATCAGTGATCGGGGACTAGCGGGAGTATTAGATACGCAGTATTTT.

CDR3 residues: CASSTDRGNEQFF. The CDR3 coding sequence is TGTGCCAGTAGTACCGACAGGGGAAATGAGCAGTTCTTC. The chain is built from TRBV19 and TRBJ2-1, with 8 bases matching TRBD1. The germline V gene has CDR1 LNHDA and CDR2 SQIVND (reference sequence). V shed 4 bases, J shed 7 bases, and the junction held 3 bases outside the gene matches. The CDR3 covers 13 residues. Full variable domain (remainder filled in from reference TRBV19 and TRBJ2-1): DGGITQSPKYLFRKEGQNVTLSCEQNLNHDAMYWYRQDPGQGLRLIYYSQIVNDFQKGDIAEGYSVSREKKESFPLTVTSAQKNPTAFYLCASSTDRGNEQFFGPGTRLTVL.

The count of this clone is one. In DNA, the CDR3 is TGTGCCACCAGTGACCCGCGTCCCGGGACAGGGGCTACCACAGATACGCAGTATTTT. Translating it yields CATSDPRPGTGATTDTQYF. The rearrangement uses TRBV24-1 and TRBJ2-3, with 10 bases lining up with TRBD1. The CDR3 is made up of 19 amino acids. CDR1 and CDR2 (germline): KGHDR, SFDVKD. V was pared by 4 bases and J by 2 bases, with 14 bases of the junction left unmatched.

CDR3: CASSYSVTGFGGYTF. CDR3 coding DNA: TGTGCCAGCAGTTACTCAGTTACCGGGTTCGGTGGCTACACCTTC. The rearrangement links TRBV6-5 to TRBJ1-2; D unclear. CDR3 length: 15 residues. Trimming took off 0 bases at V and 7 bases at J, with 15 bases between the two ends. Germline V gene lookup returns CDR1 MNHEY and CDR2 SVGAGI.

The genes are TRBV5-5 and TRBJ2-1; 9 bases are a match to TRBD2. Per germline, CDR1 SGHKS and CDR2 YYEKEE (reference sequence). V lost 4 bases to trimming and J lost 7 bases; unmatched junction nucleotides: 9. This CDR3 spans 15 amino acids. CDR3 residues: CASSTLAGVGNEQFF. The CDR3 region has the DNA TGTGCCAGCAGCACCTTAGCGGGAGTGGGAAATGAGCAGTTCTTC.

This chain uses TRBV7-3 with TRBJ2-5; D may be TRBD2 (5 bases). In germline, CDR1 is SGHTA, CDR2 FQGTGA. This CDR3 spans 16 amino acids. V gave up 3 bases and J gave up 0 bases, with 14 bases separating them. The CDR3 DNA reads as TGTGCCAGCAGCTTGGTCGGCAGCGGATACCAAGAGACCCAGTACTTC. It is translated as CASSLVGSGYQETQYF.

Details on this clone: Within the sample, other DNA sequences also encode this same CDR3. The rearrangement uses TRBV18 and TRBJ2-1; no clear D gene. The germline V gene encodes CDR1 KGHSH and CDR2 LQKENI. The CDR3 is 14 amino acids. V was shortened by 3 bases and J by 5 bases, with 11 bases between the two germline ends. CDR3 DNA: TGTGCCAGCTCACCGTTGACACGAAACAATGAGCAGTTCTTC. Translation gives CASSPLTRNNEQFF.

This clone showed up just a few times. The V gene is TRBV19, the J gene TRBJ1-5; possible D gene TRBD1, 5 bases. V was shortened by 5 bases and J by 3 bases, with 14 bases between the two germline ends. Germline V gene lookup returns CDR1 LNHDA and CDR2 SQIVND (reference sequence). The CDR3 loop spans 15 amino acids. CDR3 in DNA: TGTGCCAGTAGTCAAATAAAAGGGGCCAATCAGCCCCAGCATTTT. Translation: CASSQIKGANQPQHF.

The rearrangement joins TRBV7-2 to TRBJ2-1; TRBD2 matches 9 bases. The CDR3 spans 16 residues. Per the germline V gene, CDR1 is SGHTA and CDR2 is FQGNSA. Germline trimming cut 2 bases from V and 3 bases from J; bases unmatched to any gene: 5. In DNA, the CDR3 is TGTGCCAGCAGCTTAAGAGCGGGGGGCTACTACAATGAGCAGTTCTTC. The encoded protein is CASSLRAGGYYNEQFF.

The gene calls are TRBV5-1 and TRBJ2-7, with 7 bases fitting TRBD1. This CDR3 has 17 residues. V dropped 3 bases and J dropped 6; count of bases not matched to a gene: 18. Germline CDR1 SGHRS, CDR2 YFSETQ. The CDR3 loop is CASSSITTGTGVGEQYF. The CDR3 nucleotides are TGCGCCAGCAGCTCCATAACTACCGGAACAGGGGTCGGCGAGCAGTACTTC.